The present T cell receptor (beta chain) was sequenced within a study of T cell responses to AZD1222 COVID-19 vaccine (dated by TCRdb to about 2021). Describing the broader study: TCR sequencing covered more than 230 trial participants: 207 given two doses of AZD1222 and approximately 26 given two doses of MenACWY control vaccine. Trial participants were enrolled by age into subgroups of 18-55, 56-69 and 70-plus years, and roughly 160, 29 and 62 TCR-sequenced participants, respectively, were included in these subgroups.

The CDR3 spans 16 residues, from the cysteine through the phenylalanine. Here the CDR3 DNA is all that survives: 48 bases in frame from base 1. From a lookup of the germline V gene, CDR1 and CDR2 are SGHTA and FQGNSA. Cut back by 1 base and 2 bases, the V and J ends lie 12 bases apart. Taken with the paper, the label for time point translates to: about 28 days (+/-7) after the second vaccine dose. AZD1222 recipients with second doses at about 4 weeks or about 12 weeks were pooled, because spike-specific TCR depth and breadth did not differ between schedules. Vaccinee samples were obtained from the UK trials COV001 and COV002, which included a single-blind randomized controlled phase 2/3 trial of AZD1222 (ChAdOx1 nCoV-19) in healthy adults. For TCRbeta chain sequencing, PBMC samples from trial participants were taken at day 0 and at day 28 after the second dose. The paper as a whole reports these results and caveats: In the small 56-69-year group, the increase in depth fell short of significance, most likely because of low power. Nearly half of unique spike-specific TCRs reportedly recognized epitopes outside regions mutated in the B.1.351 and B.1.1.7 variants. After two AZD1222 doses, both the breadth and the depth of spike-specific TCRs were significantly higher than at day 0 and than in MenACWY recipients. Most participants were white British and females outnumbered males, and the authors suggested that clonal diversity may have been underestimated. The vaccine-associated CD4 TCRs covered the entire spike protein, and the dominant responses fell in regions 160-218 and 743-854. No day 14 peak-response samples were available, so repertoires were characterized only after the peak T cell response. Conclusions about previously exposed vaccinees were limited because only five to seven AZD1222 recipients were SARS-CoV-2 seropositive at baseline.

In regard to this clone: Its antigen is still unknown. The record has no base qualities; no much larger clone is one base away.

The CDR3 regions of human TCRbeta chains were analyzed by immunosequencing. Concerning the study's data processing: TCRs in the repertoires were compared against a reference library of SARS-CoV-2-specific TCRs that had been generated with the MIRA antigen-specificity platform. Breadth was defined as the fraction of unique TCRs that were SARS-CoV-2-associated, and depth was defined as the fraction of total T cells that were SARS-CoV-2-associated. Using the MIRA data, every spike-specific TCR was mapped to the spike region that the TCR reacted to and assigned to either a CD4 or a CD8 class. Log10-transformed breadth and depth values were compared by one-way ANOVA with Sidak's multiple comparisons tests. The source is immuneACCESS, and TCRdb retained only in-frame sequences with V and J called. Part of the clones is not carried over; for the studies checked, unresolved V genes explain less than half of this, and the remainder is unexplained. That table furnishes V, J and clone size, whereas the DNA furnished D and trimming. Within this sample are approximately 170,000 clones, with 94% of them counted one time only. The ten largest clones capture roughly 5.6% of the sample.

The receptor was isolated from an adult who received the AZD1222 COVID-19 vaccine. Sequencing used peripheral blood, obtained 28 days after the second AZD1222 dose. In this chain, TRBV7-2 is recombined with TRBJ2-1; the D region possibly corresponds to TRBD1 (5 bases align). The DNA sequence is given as TGTGCCAGCAGCTTAGTTGGGGCTCCCACCTACAATGAGCAGTTCTTC. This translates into CASSLVGAPTYNEQFF.